The rows below give T cell receptor beta chains drawn from one sample of a study of cytomegalovirus exposure and HLA in healthy donors. The repertoire was sequenced with immunoSEQ multiplex PCR; TCRdb's copy has only in-frame clones and lacks some. The sample comprises approximately 130,000 clones, around 82% of which are singletons, and 1.7% rests with the top ten. Sequencing input: PBMCs. These receptors were collected from a boy younger than 18 in good health and CMV-seronegative. Both conserved end residues are part of each CDR3. A D gene is named only where the DNA matches it firmly. Clone size is not always given. Where it is, it says once, few, many or a class for expanded clones.

TRBV6-5	NA	NA	TRBJ2-7	TGTGCCAGCAGACCTAGACAGCCGCTACTCTACGAGCAGTACTTC	CASRPRQPLLYEQYF
TRBV5-1	NA	NA	TRBJ2-6	TGCGCCAGCAGCTTGCACAGCCTTGACTCTGGGGCCAACGTCCTGACTTTC	CASSLHSLDSGANVLTF
TRBV27	NA	NA	TRBJ1-5	TGTGCCAGCAGTCCGACCAGGGGCGGTCAGCCCCAGCATTTT	CASSPTRGGQPQHF
TRBV7-9	NA	NA	TRBJ1-1	TGTGCCAGCAGCTTTACCGACAGGGAAGCTTTCTTT	CASSFTDREAFF
TRBV5-4	NA	TRBD2	TRBJ2-5	TGTGCCAGCAGCTTGTTCGGGGGAGGGCCGGAGACCCAGTACTTC	CASSLFGGGPETQYF
TRBV7-7	NA	TRBD1	TRBJ2-5	TGTGCCAGCAGCGAACAAGGGGGCGCCGAGACCCAGTACTTC	CASSEQGGAETQYF
TRBV7-2	once	TRBD1	TRBJ2-5	TGTGCCAGCGGTGCCGGGACAGGGACAGAGACCCAGTACTTC	CASGAGTGTETQYF
TRBV7-2	NA	NA	TRBJ1-5	TGTGCCAGCAGCTTATGGGGGGATGAGGATCAGCCCCAGCATTTT	CASSLWGDEDQPQHF
TRBV25-1	NA	TRBD2	TRBJ2-3	TGTGCCAGCAGTGACTCTAGCGGGAGTGTAACAGATACGCAGTATTTT	CASSDSSGSVTDTQYF
TRBV2	NA	TRBD1	TRBJ1-5	TGTGCCAGTAGGACAGGGACGTCTCAGCCCCAGCATTTT	CASRTGTSQPQHF
TRBV5-1	once	NA	TRBJ2-1	TGCGCCAGCAGCTTGGGGCAAAGCGTCTCCTACAATGAGCAGTTCTTC	CASSLGQSVSYNEQFF
TRBV6-1	few	TRBD1	TRBJ1-1	TGTGCCAGCAGCTCCGACAGGGCCGACACTGAAGCTTTCTTT	CASSSDRADTEAFF
TRBV29-1	NA	TRBD1	TRBJ2-3	TGCAGCGTTGATTTTGAGGGACAGGGATGGGATACGCAGTATTTT	CSVDFEGQGWDTQYF
TRBV27	NA	TRBD2	TRBJ2-7	TGTGCCAGCAGTTTAGTTTCGGCGGCGGGAGGCCCCTCCTACGAGCAGTACTTC	CASSLVSAAGGPSYEQYF
TRBV29-1	NA	NA	TRBJ2-1	TGCAGCTTGCTAGAGTTCTCCTACAATGAGCAGTTCTTC	CSLLEFSYNEQFF
TRBV10-3	NA	NA	TRBJ1-2	TGTGCCATCAGTGAGTCGAGGGGCGGGGGAAGGTATGGCTACACCTTC	CAISESRGGGRYGYTF
TRBV12-5	NA	NA	TRBJ1-2	TGTGCTAGTGGAAACCAGACAGCGTATGGCTACACCTTC	CASGNQTAYGYTF
TRBV7-9	few	NA	TRBJ1-1	TGTGCCAGCAGCTTATCCGGGGGGGCGGAAGCTTTCTTT	CASSLSGGAEAFF